One sample yielded the 6 T cell receptor beta chains listed below, sequenced in a study of control samples from healthy donors and cancer patients. Clones were read by immunoSEQ multiplex PCR, and TCRdb kept only the in-frame ones, dropping some. The sample yields 95,000 to 150,000 clones, approximately 93% seen once. Sequencing used blood. The receptors derive from a woman under 30 in good health.

This chain uses TRBV7-2 with TRBJ1-1, with D tentatively TRBD1 (6 bases). This CDR3 contains 15 residues. Trimming took 2 bases from V and 6 from J, leaving 16 bases between them. The germline gives CDR1 SGHTA, CDR2 FQGNSA. CDR3 DNA: TGTGCCAGCAGCTTAAACAGGGTAACGGGGGCTGAAGCTTTCTTT. Residues: CASSLNRVTGAEAFF.

The J gene is TRBJ2-7, the V gene TRBV20-1; D is undetermined. The V gene's germline CDR1 is DFQATT and CDR2 SNEGSKA (reference sequence). There are 11 residues in the CDR3. V gave up 5 bases and J gave up 5 bases, with 10 bases separating them. CDR3 region: CSAQSADEQYF. The CDR3 bases are TGCAGTGCTCAGTCGGCAGACGAGCAGTACTTC.

In this sample, this clone turned up once. The V call is TRBV19, the J call TRBJ2-7, with 9 nucleotides matching TRBD1. Germline V gives CDR1 LNHDA, CDR2 SQIVND (reference sequence). The CDR3 spans 14 residues. V was pared by 5 bases and J by 4 bases, with 6 bases of the junction left unmatched. The CDR3, as DNA: TGTGCCAGTAGTCCACGGGACAGGGCGTACGAGCAGTACTTC. This translates into CASSPRDRAYEQYF.

J is TRBJ2-2 and V is TRBV7-2; D is undetermined. Trimming took off 5 bases at V and 5 bases at J, with 9 bases between the two ends. This CDR3 has 13 residues. The germline V gene has CDR1 SGHTA and CDR2 FQGNSA. The CDR3 here is CASSGYLTGELFF. DNA for the CDR3: TGTGCCAGCAGCGGCTATTTAACCGGGGAGCTGTTTTTT.

The CDR3 bases are TGTGCCAGCTCACCCCCTCGGGGACTAGCGGGAGACGGCGAGCAGTACTTC. As protein: CASSPPRGLAGDGEQYF. V gene TRBV18 combines with J gene TRBJ2-7; 14 bases are shared with TRBD2. V was pared by 3 bases and J by 6 bases, with 10 bases of the junction left unmatched. This CDR3 has 17 residues. Germline V gives CDR1 KGHSH, CDR2 LQKENI.

The CDR3 bases are TGCGCCAGCAGCCAAGATCCACGGGAGCTTCTAGCCTCCGATGAGCAGTTCTTC. It yields the protein CASSQDPRELLASDEQFF. The V and J genes are TRBV4-1 and TRBJ2-1, with D possibly matching TRBD2 (6 bases). V was clipped by 0 bases and J by 8 bases, with 23 bases between them. This CDR3 is 18 amino acids long. CDR1 and CDR2 from the germline V gene are MGHRA and YSYEKL.